This TCR beta chain stems from a study of identical twins. Findings and caveats of the study: Sequences that were beta out-of-frame showed weaker excess twin sharing. Part of the zero-insertion signal could reflect confounding by invariant MAIT and iNKT cells.

This clonotype was detected a few times. The antigen is undetermined. The CDR3 is 12 residues long. Germline V gene lookup returns CDR1 MNHEY and CDR2 SVGAGI. Trimming removed 4 bases at V and 7 bases at J, with 8 bases between. Using its own MiXCR run on the 5' RACE reads, TCRdb lists one record per CDR3 protein. The sample has 500,000 to 600,000 distinct CDR3 sequences, about 20% seen once. These records were also assigned to another study, of T cells expressing NK-cell markers. That study adds: Obtained from sorted CD3+CD56+NKG2C+, CD3+CD56+NKG2C- and CD3+CD56-NKG2C+ T cells were the TCR beta repertoires. For four donors, these clonotypes were likewise the leading ones in the CD3+CD56-NKG2C+ fraction.

The chain uses TRBV6-5 and TRBJ1-5, with D uncertain. Sequenced: CD4+ T cells sorted from blood. This clonotype was obtained from a woman younger than 35 in good health. CDR3 sequence: CASSSGRQPQHF. The CDR3 bases are TGTGCCAGCAGTTCAGGAAGGCAGCCCCAGCATTTT.